The 20 T cell receptor beta chains presented below share a single source sample, sequenced in a study of human T cells and chemical hapten exposure. MiXCR, run by TCRdb on the RACE reads, gives a single entry per CDR3 protein. The profile shows tens of thousands of distinct CDR3 sequences, around 12% of them singletons. Time point specified: patch test 3, about 24 weeks after DPC sensitization. The treatment here: therapeutic diphenylcyclopropenone sensitization with weekly scalp DPC. The sequences come from whole blood, collected in connection with sensitization to the hapten diphenylcyclopropenone (DPC). Every receptor here comes from a man aged 25 to 45 with alopecia areata. Some clones in this sample may be carry-over from other donors' samples.

The chain links TRBV11-2 to TRBJ1-2, with TRBD1 identical over 10 bases. The CDR3 length is 15 residues. J lost 5 bases, V lost 3 bases, and 6 bases had no gene match. Germline loops: CDR1 SGHAT, CDR2 FQNNGV. As DNA, the CDR3 is TGTGCCAGCAGCTTCGGGACAGGGGTCGGATATGGCTACACCTTC. Encoded protein: CASSFGTGVGYGYTF. Looking up the rest from reference TRBV11-2 and TRBJ1-2 gives the full variable domain: EAGVAQSPRYKIIEKRQSVAFWCNPISGHATLYWYQQILGQGPKLLIQFQNNGVVDDSQLPKDRFSAERLKGVDSTLKIQPAKLEDSAVYLCASSFGTGVGYGYTFGSGTRLTVV.

The V gene is TRBV20-1, the J gene TRBJ1-1; 9 positions match TRBD1. V was pared by 6 bases and J by 3 bases, with 14 bases of the junction left unmatched. The CDR3 consists of 16 residues. CDR1 is DFQATT and CDR2 is SNEGSKA in the germline V gene (reference sequence). CDR3 DNA sequence: TGCAGTGCCCCCTGGACAGGGGAGTTGTTGGACACTGAAGCTTTCTTT. It codes for CSAPWTGELLDTEAFF.

This clonotype has more than one count but fewer than ten. The gene calls are TRBV7-2 and TRBJ2-1; 7 bases are shared with TRBD2. The CDR3 has 15 residues. Germline trimming cut 4 bases from V and 8 bases from J; bases unmatched to any gene: 11. CDR1 and CDR2 from the germline V gene are SGHTA and FQGNSA. The CDR3 here is CASSSPGLPSDEQFF. The CDR3 region has the DNA TGTGCCAGCAGCTCCCCGGGACTACCATCCGATGAGCAGTTCTTC.

In its sample, this clonotype was seen many times. This rearrangement joins TRBV10-3 to TRBJ2-1, with 14 bases identical to TRBD2. Per germline, CDR1 ENHRY and CDR2 SYGVKD. J was trimmed by 6 bases and V by 6 bases; bases with no gene match: 7. This CDR3 is built from 16 residues. The CDR3 coding sequence is TGTGCCATCAGCGGACTAGCGGGGGGCAGGGTCAATGAGCAGTTCTTC. This codes for CAISGLAGGRVNEQFF.

Concerning this clonotype itself: A read error is possible here, since a much larger clone lies one base away. The V call is TRBV29-1, the J call TRBJ1-5, with D perhaps matching TRBD1 (6 bases). In germline, CDR1 is SQVTM, CDR2 ANQGSEA. The CDR3 loop spans 12 amino acids. V was pared by 6 bases and J by 6 bases, with 12 bases between. CDR3 DNA: TGCAGCGTGGCAGGGGCGGGTCAGCCCCAGCATTTT. Its protein is CSVAGAGQPQHF.

This chain joins TRBV15 and TRBJ2-4; possible D gene TRBD1, 6 bases. V lost 2 bases, J lost 4 bases, and 12 bases lay in between. CDR3 size: 15 residues. The germline V gene encodes CDR1 LNHNV and CDR2 YYDKDF (reference sequence). CDR3 nucleotide sequence: TGTGCCACCAGCAGAACCGAGGGGGAGAAAAACATTCAGTACTTC. Its protein product is CATSRTEGEKNIQYF.

The rearrangement links TRBV7-9 to TRBJ2-1; D might be TRBD1 (6 bases). The CDR3 consists of 17 residues. Germline V gives CDR1 SEHNR, CDR2 FQNEAQ (reference sequence). Trimming removed 6 bases from V and 6 bases from J, with 24 bases in between. CDR3 in amino acids: CASSLSGQGPEGNEQFF. In DNA, the CDR3 is TGTGCCAGCAGTTTAAGTGGGCAGGGGCCTGAGGGCAATGAGCAGTTCTTC.

Here the CDR3 reads CASSLEVGYHEQYF. The CDR3 bases are TGTGCCAGCAGCTTAGAAGTGGGGTACCACGAGCAGTACTTC. The chain couples TRBV7-6 to TRBJ2-7; D gene ambiguous. This CDR3 is built from 14 residues. The germline CDR1 and CDR2 sequences are SGHVS and FNYEAQ. Trimming pared 1 base from V and 5 bases from J, leaving 12 bases between.

This sequence joins TRBV7-9 and TRBJ2-3; D perhaps matches TRBD2 (5 bases). Germline V lookup: CDR1 SEHNR, CDR2 FQNEAQ (reference sequence). CDR3 length equals 14 residues. V dropped 3 bases and J dropped 0 bases, with 7 bases sitting between them. This CDR3 reads CASSFGGSTDTQYF. The CDR3 DNA reads TGTGCCAGCAGCTTCGGAGGTAGCACAGATACGCAGTATTTT.

This clonotype was seen a few times. The chain is built from TRBV28 and TRBJ1-5; a weak D match, TRBD1 (6 bases). The CDR3 is 17 residues long. CDR1 is MDHEN and CDR2 is SYDVKM in the germline V gene. The V end was cut by 3 bases, the J end by 3 bases, with 18 bases between. The CDR3, as DNA: TGTGCCAGCAGTTTGAGTGGGGGCGTATGGACCAATCAGCCCCAGCATTTT. Residues: CASSLSGGVWTNQPQHF.

This clonotype was counted a few times. The rearrangement links TRBV7-2 to TRBJ2-1, with D possibly called TRBD1 or TRBD2 (6 bases each). V was trimmed by 1 base and J by 6 bases, leaving 16 bases between them. The CDR3 spans 16 residues. Germline CDR1 is SGHTA and CDR2 is FQGNSA. In DNA form, the CDR3 reads TGTGCCAGCAGCTTAGGAGGGGGGCGAAGAGGCAATGAGCAGTTCTTC. Translated: CASSLGGGRRGNEQFF.

Many counts were recorded for this clonotype. V and J are TRBV5-1 and TRBJ2-7, with TRBD1 as a possible D gene (5 bases). The CDR3 extends over 13 amino acids. V was cut by 0 bases and J by 7 bases, with 11 bases left in between. From germline, CDR1 is SGHRS and CDR2 YFSETQ. DNA of the CDR3: TGCGCCAGCAGCTTGGGGAATAACAGGGAGCAGTACTTC. As protein: CASSLGNNREQYF. The whole variable domain, filled in from reference TRBV5-1 and TRBJ2-7, reads KAGVTQTPRYLIKTRGQQVTLSCSPISGHRSVSWYQQTPGQGLQFLFEYFSETQRNKGNFPGRFSGRQFSNSRSEMNVSTLELGDSALYLCASSLGNNREQYFGPGTRLTVT.

This clonotype was observed at least ten times. The chain links TRBV28 to TRBJ2-7, with 7 nucleotides matching TRBD1. This CDR3 contains 13 residues. V shed 5 bases and J 4 bases; nucleotides not matched to a gene: 5. Germline V lookup: CDR1 MDHEN, CDR2 SYDVKM. The CDR3 here is CASSPPQGYEQYF. The DNA of the CDR3 is TGTGCCAGCAGTCCCCCACAGGGGTACGAGCAGTACTTC.

This clonotype was found once. The rearrangement joins TRBV7-2 to TRBJ2-5, with 7 nucleotides matching TRBD2. Germline trimming cut 3 bases from V and 5 bases from J; bases unmatched to any gene: 9. This CDR3 has 15 amino acids. Germline values: CDR1 SGHTA, CDR2 FQGNSA. CDR3 region: CASSLGGIPTETQYF. Written as DNA, the CDR3 is TGTGCCAGCAGCTTGGGAGGGATCCCGACCGAGACCCAGTACTTC.

Worth noting for this clonotype: A much larger clone sits a single nucleotide away, making a read error possible. The chain joins TRBV5-4 to TRBJ2-5; 8 bases are shared with TRBD1. Germline loops: CDR1 SGHNT, CDR2 YYREEE (reference sequence). V was clipped by 5 bases and J by 1 base; unmatched bases: 10. There are 16 residues in the CDR3. CDR3 residues: CASRVRQGSTQETQYF. In DNA form, the CDR3 reads TGTGCCAGCAGAGTCCGACAGGGGTCCACCCAAGAGACCCAGTACTTC.

This clonotype was seen more than once but under ten times. The chain recombines TRBV12-3 or TRBV12-4 with TRBJ2-1; TRBD2 agrees at 7 bases. The ends lost 1 base at V and 8 bases at J; junction bases unmatched: 5. This CDR3 is built from 14 residues. The CDR3 DNA sequence: TGTGCCAGCAGTTTAGACGGGGGGAAGTATGAGCAGTTCTTC. The encoded protein is CASSLDGGKYEQFF.

This clonotype appeared many times. The gene calls are TRBV20-1 and TRBJ2-3; 10 nucleotides match TRBD1. Germline V gene data show CDR1 as DFQATT and CDR2 as SNEGSKA (reference sequence). CDR3 length: 16 residues. V shed 0 bases and J 5 bases; nucleotides not matched to a gene: 8. The CDR3: CSARDFGTGVGDTQYF. The CDR3 region has the DNA TGCAGTGCTAGAGACTTTGGGACAGGGGTGGGAGATACGCAGTATTTT.

As regards this clonotype: This may be a read error: a much more frequent sequence differs by one nucleotide. The chain joins TRBV6-4 to TRBJ2-3; D gene ambiguous. The germline CDR1 and CDR2 sequences are MRHNA and SNTAGT. The CDR3 has 13 amino acids. Trimming cost V 0 bases and J 6 bases, with 7 bases left between them. The DNA for the CDR3 is TGTGCCAGCAGTGACTCGGCTTTGGATACGCAGTATTTT. Its protein product is CASSDSALDTQYF.

The rearrangement uses TRBV27 and TRBJ2-5; a possible D gene is TRBD1 (7 bases). The CDR3 length is 13 residues. Germline CDR1 MNHEY, CDR2 SMNVEV (reference sequence). Trimming cost V 6 bases and J 5 bases, with 13 bases left between them. CDR3 loop: CASRQGGRETQYF. CDR3 DNA sequence: TGTGCCAGCAGGCAGGGGGGACGGGAGACCCAGTACTTC.

This clonotype came up many times. The V and J genes are TRBV6-2 or TRBV6-3 and TRBJ2-3; D is possibly TRBD2 (6 bases). Germline-derived CDR1 and CDR2 are MNHEY and SVGEGT. Trimming removed 2 bases from V and 4 bases from J, with 16 bases in between. The length of the CDR3 is 16 residues. The CDR3 spells CASSYVVEGWADTQYF. Here the CDR3 DNA reads TGTGCCAGCAGTTACGTGGTGGAGGGATGGGCAGATACGCAGTATTTT.